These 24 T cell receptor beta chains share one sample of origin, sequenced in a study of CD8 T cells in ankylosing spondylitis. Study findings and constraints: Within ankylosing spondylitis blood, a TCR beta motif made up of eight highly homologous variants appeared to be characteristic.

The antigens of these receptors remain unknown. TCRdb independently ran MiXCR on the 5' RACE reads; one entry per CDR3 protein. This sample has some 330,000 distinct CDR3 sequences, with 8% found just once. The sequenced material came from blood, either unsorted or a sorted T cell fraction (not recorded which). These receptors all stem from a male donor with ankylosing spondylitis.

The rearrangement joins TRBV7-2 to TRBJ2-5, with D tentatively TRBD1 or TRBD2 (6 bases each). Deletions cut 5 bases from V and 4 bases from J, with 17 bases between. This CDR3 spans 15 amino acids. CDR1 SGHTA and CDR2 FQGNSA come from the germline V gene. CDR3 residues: CASSRRRGARETQYF. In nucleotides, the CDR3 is TGTGCCAGCAGCCGAAGGAGGGGGGCTCGAGAGACCCAGTACTTC.

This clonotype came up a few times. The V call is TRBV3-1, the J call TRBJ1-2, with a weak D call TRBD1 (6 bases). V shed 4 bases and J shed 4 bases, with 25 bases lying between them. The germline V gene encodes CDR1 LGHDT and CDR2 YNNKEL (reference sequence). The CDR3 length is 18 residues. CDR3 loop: CASSPNAGTGGPGYGYTF. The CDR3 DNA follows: TGTGCCAGCAGCCCTAACGCGGGGACCGGGGGCCCGGGCTATGGCTACACCTTC.

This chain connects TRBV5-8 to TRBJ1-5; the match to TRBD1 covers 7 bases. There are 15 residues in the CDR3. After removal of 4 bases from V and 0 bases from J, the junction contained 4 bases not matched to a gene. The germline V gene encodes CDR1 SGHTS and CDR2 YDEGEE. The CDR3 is CASSMTGFSNQPQHF. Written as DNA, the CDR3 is TGTGCCAGCAGCATGACAGGGTTTAGCAATCAGCCCCAGCATTTT.

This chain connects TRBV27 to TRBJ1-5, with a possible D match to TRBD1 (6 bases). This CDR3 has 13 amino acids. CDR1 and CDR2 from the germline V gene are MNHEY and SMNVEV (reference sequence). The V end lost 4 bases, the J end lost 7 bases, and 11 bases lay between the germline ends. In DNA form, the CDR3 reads TGTGCCAGCAGTTGGTCAGGGGTACAGCCCCAGCATTTT. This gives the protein CASSWSGVQPQHF.

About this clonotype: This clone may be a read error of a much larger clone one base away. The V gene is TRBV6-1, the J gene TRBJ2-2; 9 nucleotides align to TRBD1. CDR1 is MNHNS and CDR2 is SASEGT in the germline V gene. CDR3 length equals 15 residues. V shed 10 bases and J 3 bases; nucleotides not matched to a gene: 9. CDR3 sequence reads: CATPGRDRDTGELFF. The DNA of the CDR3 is TGTGCCACCCCTGGCCGGGACAGGGACACCGGGGAGCTGTTTTTT.

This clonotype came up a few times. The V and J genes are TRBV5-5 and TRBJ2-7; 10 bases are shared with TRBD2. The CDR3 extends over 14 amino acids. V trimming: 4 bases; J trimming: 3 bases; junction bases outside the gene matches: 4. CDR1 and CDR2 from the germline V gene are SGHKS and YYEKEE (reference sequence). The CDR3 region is CASSMGLASYEQYF. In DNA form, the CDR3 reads TGTGCCAGCAGCATGGGACTAGCGAGCTACGAGCAGTACTTC.

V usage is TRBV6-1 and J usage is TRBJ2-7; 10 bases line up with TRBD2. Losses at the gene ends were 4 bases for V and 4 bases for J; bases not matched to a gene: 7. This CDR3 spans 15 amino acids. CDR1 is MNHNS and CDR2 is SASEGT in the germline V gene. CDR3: CASSAGTSVSYEQYF. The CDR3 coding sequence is TGTGCCAGCAGTGCCGGGACTAGCGTTAGTTACGAGCAGTACTTC.

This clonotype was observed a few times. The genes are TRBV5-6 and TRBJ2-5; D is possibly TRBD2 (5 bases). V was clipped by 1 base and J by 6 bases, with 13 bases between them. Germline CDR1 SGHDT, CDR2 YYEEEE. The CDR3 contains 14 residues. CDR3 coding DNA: TGTGCCAGCAGCTTGAACCCCGGGAAACAGACCCAGTACTTC. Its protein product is CASSLNPGKQTQYF.

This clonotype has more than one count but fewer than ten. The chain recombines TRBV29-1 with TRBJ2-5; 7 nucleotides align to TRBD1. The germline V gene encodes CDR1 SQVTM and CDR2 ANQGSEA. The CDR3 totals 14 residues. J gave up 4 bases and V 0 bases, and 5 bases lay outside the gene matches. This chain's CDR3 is CSVEETGVGETQYF. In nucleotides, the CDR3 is TGCAGCGTTGAAGAAACAGGGGTAGGAGAGACCCAGTACTTC.

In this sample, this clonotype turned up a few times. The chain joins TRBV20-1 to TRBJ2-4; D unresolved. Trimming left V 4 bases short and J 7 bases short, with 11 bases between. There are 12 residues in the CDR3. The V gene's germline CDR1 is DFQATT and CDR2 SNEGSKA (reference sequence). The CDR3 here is CSANVDGNIQYF. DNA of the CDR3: TGCAGTGCTAATGTCGACGGGAACATTCAGTACTTC.

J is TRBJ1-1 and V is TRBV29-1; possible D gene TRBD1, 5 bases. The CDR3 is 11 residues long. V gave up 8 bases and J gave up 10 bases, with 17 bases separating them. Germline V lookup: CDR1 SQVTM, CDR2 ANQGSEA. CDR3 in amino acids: CSSGAGIGAFF. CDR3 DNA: TGCAGCTCCGGGGCAGGGATAGGAGCTTTCTTT.

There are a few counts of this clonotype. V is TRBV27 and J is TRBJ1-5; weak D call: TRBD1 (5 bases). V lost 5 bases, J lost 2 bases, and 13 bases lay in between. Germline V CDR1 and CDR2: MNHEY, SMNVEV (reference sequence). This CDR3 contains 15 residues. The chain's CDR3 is CASSGAGVGNQPQHF. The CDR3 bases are TGTGCCAGCAGTGGAGCGGGGGTAGGCAATCAGCCCCAGCATTTT.

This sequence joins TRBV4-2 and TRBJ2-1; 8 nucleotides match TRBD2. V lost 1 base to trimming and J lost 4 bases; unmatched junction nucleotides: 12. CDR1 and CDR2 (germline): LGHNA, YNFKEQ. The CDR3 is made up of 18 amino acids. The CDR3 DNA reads TGTGCCAGCAGCCAAGGTGGCAGGGCTAGCGGGCCTTACAATGAGCAGTTCTTC. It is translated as CASSQGGRASGPYNEQFF.

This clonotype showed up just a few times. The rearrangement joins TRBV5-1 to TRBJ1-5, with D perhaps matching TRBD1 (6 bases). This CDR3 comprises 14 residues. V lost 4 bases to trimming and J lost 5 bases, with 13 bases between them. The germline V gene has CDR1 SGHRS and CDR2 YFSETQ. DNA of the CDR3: TGCGCCAGCAGCCCGGACAGAAACGATCAGCCCCAGCATTTT. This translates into CASSPDRNDQPQHF.

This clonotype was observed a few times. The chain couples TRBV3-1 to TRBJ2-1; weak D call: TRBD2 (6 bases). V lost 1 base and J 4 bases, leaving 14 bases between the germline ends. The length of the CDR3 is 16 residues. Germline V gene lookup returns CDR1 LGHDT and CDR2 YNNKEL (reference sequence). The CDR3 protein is CASSQGLARGYNEQFF. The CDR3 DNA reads TGTGCCAGCAGCCAAGGGCTAGCGAGAGGGTACAATGAGCAGTTCTTC.

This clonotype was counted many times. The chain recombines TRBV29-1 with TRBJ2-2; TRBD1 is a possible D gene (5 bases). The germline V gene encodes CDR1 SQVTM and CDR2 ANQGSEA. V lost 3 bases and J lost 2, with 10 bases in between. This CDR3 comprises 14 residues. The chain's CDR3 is CSVETDPNTGELFF. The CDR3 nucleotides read TGCAGCGTTGAGACAGACCCTAACACCGGGGAGCTGTTTTTT.

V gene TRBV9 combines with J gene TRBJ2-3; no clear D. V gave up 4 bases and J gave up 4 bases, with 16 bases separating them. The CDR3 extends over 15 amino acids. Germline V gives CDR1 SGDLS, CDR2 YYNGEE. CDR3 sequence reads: CASSFSLAPADTQYF. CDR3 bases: TGTGCCAGCAGCTTTAGTCTTGCCCCCGCAGATACGCAGTATTTT.

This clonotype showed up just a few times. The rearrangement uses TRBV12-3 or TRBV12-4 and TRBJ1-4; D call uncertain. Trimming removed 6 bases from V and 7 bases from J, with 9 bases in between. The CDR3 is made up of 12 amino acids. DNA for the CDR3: TGTGCCAGCAGCTCCGAAAGTGAAAAACTGTTTTTT. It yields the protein CASSSESEKLFF.

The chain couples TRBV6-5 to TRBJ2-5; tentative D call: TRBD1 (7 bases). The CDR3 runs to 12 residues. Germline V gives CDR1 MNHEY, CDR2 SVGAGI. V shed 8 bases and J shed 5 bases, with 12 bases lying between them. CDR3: CASQGGPETQYF. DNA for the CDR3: TGTGCCAGCCAGGGGGGCCCGGAGACCCAGTACTTC.

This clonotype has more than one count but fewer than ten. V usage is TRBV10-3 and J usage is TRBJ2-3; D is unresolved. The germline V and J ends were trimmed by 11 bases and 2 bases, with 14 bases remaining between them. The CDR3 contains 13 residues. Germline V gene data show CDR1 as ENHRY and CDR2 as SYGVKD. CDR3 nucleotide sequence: TGTGCCTCGAAAAGTCTGTACACAGATACGCAGTATTTT. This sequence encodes CASKSLYTDTQYF.

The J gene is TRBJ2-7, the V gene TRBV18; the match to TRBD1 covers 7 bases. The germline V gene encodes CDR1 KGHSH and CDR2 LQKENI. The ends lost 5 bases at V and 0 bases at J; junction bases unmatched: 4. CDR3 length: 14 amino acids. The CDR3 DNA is TGTGCCAGCTCATCCACAGGGGCCTCCTACGAGCAGTACTTC. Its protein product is CASSSTGASYEQYF.

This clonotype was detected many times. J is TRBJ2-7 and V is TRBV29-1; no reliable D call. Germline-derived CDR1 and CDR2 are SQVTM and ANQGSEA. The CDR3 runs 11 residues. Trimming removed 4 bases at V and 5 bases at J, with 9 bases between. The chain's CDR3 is CSVGRTHEQYF. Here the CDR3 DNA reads TGCAGCGTTGGAAGAACCCACGAGCAGTACTTC.

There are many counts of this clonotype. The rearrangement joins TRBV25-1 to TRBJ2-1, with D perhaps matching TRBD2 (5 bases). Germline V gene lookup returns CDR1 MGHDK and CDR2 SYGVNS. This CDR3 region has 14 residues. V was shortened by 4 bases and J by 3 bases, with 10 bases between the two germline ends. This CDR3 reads CASSANGVYNEQFF. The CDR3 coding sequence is TGTGCCAGCAGTGCTAACGGGGTCTACAATGAGCAGTTCTTC. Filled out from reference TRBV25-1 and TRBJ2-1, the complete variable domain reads EADIYQTPRYLVIGTGKKITLECSQTMGHDKMYWYQQDPGMELHLIHYSYGVNSTEKGDLSSESTVSRIRTEHFPLTLESARPSHTSQYLCASSANGVYNEQFFGPGTRLTVL.

CDR3 sequence (DNA): TGTGCCAGCAACCACGATAGGTTTCGGAGCGGGGTTTACAATGAGCAGTTCTTC. Protein sequence: CASNHDRFRSGVYNEQFF. The chain recombines TRBV28 with TRBJ2-1; 7 nucleotides match TRBD2. Germline assignment: CDR1 MDHEN and CDR2 SYDVKM. Trimming took 7 bases from V and 4 from J; bases not matched to a gene: 19. The CDR3 extends over 18 amino acids.